The source of this T cell receptor (beta chain) is a study of blood T cell repertoires in COVID-19 (dated by TCRdb to the early 2020s). Background on the whole study: Samples from collaborators originated in the United States, Italy and Spain and spanned both the acute and convalescent phases of COVID-19. The prospective study material was composed of cDNA or gDNA derived from T cells, B-cell-depleted T cells, or PBMCs. Deeply sampled blood TCRbeta repertoires from subjects exposed to, actively infected with, or recovered from COVID-19 were included in the dataset. A freely available public database, intended as a resource for researchers studying the immune response to SARS-CoV-2, is where the repertoires were released. The samples were drawn from two sources: the first 160 participants of the ongoing ImmuneRACE study, and 1,000 to 1,500 subjects contributed by 6 global collaborators. The sample metadata nearly always contained a de-identified subject ID, COVID-19 status, age in years and sex. HLA class I and class II types, where available, came from metadata supplied by the sample provider rather than from assay-based typing.

On the study overall, not on this receptor specifically: The quantity of clinical and demographic metadata differed by source and by participant and was supplied without curation.

One collaborating source in Seattle enrolled patients during active infection and followed them longitudinally through the course of disease. Whole blood was collected in K2EDTA tubes by collaborating institutions according to the institutions' own protocols. For TCRbeta analysis, collaborators shipped samples as frozen whole blood, isolated PBMCs, or DNA extracted from either of those sample types. TCRbeta CDR3 regions were amplified from genomic DNA by means of the immunoSEQ Assay, a bias-controlled multiplex PCR. In the authors' own workflow: Nucleated cell counts per sample were estimated from amplification of reference gene primers within the assay. Sequence reads were collapsed and filtered to measure the absolute abundance of every unique TCRbeta CDR3 rearrangement. For each sample, productive Simpson clonality was calculated as the square root of Simpson's diversity index over productive rearrangements. Drawn from immuneACCESS, this table holds only the in-frame rearrangements with V and J called that TCRdb kept. Clones are partly lost; checked studies trace under half to an unresolved V gene and leave the rest unexplained. Clonal size and the V and J genes are those of that table, whereas D and trimming came from the DNA. For this sample there are nearly 90,000 clones; roughly 88% appear just once. Together, the top ten hold under 8.5% of the sample.

Regarding this clone: Its cognate antigen has yet to be identified. No base-level quality is on record; no much larger clone is a single base apart.

The receptor was isolated from a man aged 18-30 years with COVID-19, enrolled during active disease. Specimen: peripheral blood.

The CDR3 here reads CASSHLAGVLETQYF. Read as DNA, the sequence is TGCGCCAGCAGCCATCTAGCGGGAGTTTTGGAGACCCAGTACTTC. The V and J segments used are TRBV4-3 and TRBJ2-5; 10 bases in the junction line up with TRBD2. V has 3 bases trimmed and J has 5 bases trimmed; junction bases matching no gene number 6. The germline V gene supplies CDR1 LGHNA and CDR2 YSLEER. The CDR3 sequence holds 15 residues, the cysteine and phenylalanine included. Only CDR3 DNA is held: 45 bases, read in frame from base 1.